The table lists the clone carrying this TCR beta chain with many counts. The target antigen is unknown. One entry per CDR3 protein, called by TCRdb with MiXCR from the 5' RACE reads. The sample yields approximately 280,000 distinct CDR3 sequences, 6.5% to 9.5% seen once. These data are taken from a study of identical twins. Whole-study findings and limits: The conclusions drew on cross-sectional statistical analysis instead of tracking the same donors. Out-of-frame alpha sequences shared by twins were enriched for low generation probability.

This CDR3 contains 12 residues. Trimming pared 4 bases from V and 5 bases from J, leaving 9 bases between. The germline V gene encodes CDR1 SGHRS and CDR2 YFSETQ. This sample was shared with a second study, whose subject was yellow fever vaccine responses in identical twins.

The sample comprised memory (CD45RO+) T cells sorted from blood. The TCR sequence derives from a woman aged 18-29 years in good health. The chain has TRBV5-1 and TRBJ1-1; D call uncertain. The CDR3 sequence: CASSEGGTEAFF. CDR3 nucleotides: TGCGCCAGCAGCGAAGGAGGGACTGAAGCTTTCTTT.